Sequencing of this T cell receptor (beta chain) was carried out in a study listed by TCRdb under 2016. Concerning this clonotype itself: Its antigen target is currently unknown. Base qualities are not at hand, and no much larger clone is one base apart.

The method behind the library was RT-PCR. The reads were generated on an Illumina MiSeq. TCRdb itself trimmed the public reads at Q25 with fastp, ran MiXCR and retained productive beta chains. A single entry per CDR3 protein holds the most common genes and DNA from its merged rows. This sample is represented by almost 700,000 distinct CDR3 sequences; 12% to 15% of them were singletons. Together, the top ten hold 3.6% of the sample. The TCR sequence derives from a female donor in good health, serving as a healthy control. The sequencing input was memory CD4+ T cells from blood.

The nucleotides read TGTGCCAGCAGCCAAGCCGATAGGGGAGTCATTCAGTACTTC. It encodes CASSQADRGVIQYF. The rearrangement joined TRBV3-1 to TRBJ2-4; the D segment may tentatively be TRBD1 or TRBD2, each giving 5 matched bases. V lost 1 base and J lost 9 bases; the stretch between them is 13 bases long. From the cysteine up to the phenylalanine, the CDR3 has a length of 14 residues. The sequence is cut down to CDR3 DNA, 42 bases in frame from base 1. The germline V gene (reference sequence) supplies CDR1 LGHDT and CDR2 YNNKEL.